This T cell receptor (beta chain) was documented in a study of early T cells in non-severe SARS-CoV-2 infection. At the level of the study: The chains were unpaired, and the sequenced material was bulk RNA from unsorted whole blood.

Trimming stripped 0 bases from V and 1 base from J, with 6 bases between. CDR1 and CDR2 (germline): MGHRA, YSYEKL. The CDR3 consists of 14 residues. Individual cDNA molecules were tagged with unique molecular identifiers, the study reported. MiXCR was run by TCRdb on the 5' RACE reads, yielding one entry per CDR3 protein. The sample shows about 56,000 distinct CDR3 sequences, roughly 12% of them seen only once. Study-level points and caveats: Reliance on VDJdb matching favored anti-spike CD8 responses; private and CD4 specificities were missed.

This clonotype has a count of ten or more. What it binds is unknown. This clonotype originated in an adult who was a healthcare worker with PCR-confirmed SARS-CoV-2 infection or an uninfected control (not recorded which). The chain carries TRBV4-1 and TRBJ1-1; possible D gene TRBD1, 6 bases. Sequenced sample: whole blood. The CDR3 DNA sequence: TGCGCCAGCAGCCAAGACAGGGGGAACACTGAAGCTTTCTTT. Translation: CASSQDRGNTEAFF.